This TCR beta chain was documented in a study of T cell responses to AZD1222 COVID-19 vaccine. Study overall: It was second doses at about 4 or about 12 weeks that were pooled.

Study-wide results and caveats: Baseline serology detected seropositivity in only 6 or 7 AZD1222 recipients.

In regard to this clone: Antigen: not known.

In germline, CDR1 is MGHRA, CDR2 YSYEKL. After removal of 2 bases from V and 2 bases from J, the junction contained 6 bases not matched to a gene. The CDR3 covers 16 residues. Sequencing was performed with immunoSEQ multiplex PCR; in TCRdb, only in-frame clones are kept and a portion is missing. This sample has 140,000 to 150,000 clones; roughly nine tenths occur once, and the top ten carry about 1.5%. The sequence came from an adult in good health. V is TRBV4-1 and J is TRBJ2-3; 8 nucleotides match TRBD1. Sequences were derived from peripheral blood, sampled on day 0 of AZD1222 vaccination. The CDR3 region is CASSQPDRDPTDTQYF. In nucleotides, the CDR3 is TGCGCCAGCAGCCAACCGGACAGGGATCCCACAGATACGCAGTATTTT.